This T cell receptor beta chain came from a study of T-cell memory formation after mild COVID-19. This clonotype was counted only a few times. TCRdb called the 5' RACE reads again in MiXCR, with one record for every CDR3 protein. The data contain 400,000 to 450,000 distinct CDR3 sequences, roughly 18% of them singletons. Germline assignment: CDR1 LGHNT and CDR2 FRNRAP. The CDR3 spans 13 residues. Trimming cost V 6 bases and J 3 bases, with 11 bases left between them. The chain has TRBV12-5 and TRBJ1-1; D is uncertain. The sequenced sample consisted of PBMCs or a T cell subset sorted from them (not recorded which). The sequence derives from a man between 18 and 29 years old who had mild COVID-19 (a few samples of this study predate the infection). Cell type and time point are not known. The CDR3 spells CASGIVGYTEAFF. The CDR3 bases are TGTGCTAGTGGGATAGTGGGGTACACTGAAGCTTTCTTT.